The rows below give T cell receptor beta chains drawn from one sample of a study of blood T cell repertoires in COVID-19. Sequencing was performed with immunoSEQ multiplex PCR; in TCRdb, only in-frame clones are kept and a portion is missing. Seen here are 150,000 to 200,000 clones, about 92% observed once, and the top ten hold roughly a sixth. The sample consisted of peripheral blood. The receptors stem from a man aged 60-69 years with active or convalescent COVID-19. CDR3s include the opening cysteine and the closing phenylalanine or tryptophan. The order of the fields is D gene, V gene, clone size, J gene, CDR3 DNA, CDR3 protein. D genes are given only for firm matches. A row's size may be missing; if present it is once, few, many or a size class.

d_call: -
v_call: TRBV5-1
clone_size: -
j_call: TRBJ2-7
cdr3_nt: TGCGCCAGCAGCTTTGGACAGTCCTACGAGCAGTACTTC
cdr3_aa: CASSFGQSYEQYF

d_call: -
v_call: TRBV5-1
clone_size: -
j_call: TRBJ2-2
cdr3_nt: TGCGCCAGCAGCATTCAGTGGGGAGCCGGGGAGCTGTTTTTT
cdr3_aa: CASSIQWGAGELFF

d_call: TRBD1
v_call: TRBV3-1/TRBV3-2
clone_size: -
j_call: TRBJ1-5
cdr3_nt: TGTGCCAGCAGCCAAGGAGACAGGGACAGAAATCAGCCCCAGCATTTT
cdr3_aa: CASSQGDRDRNQPQHF

d_call: TRBD1
v_call: TRBV7-8
clone_size: -
j_call: TRBJ2-7
cdr3_nt: TGTGCCAGCAGCTCAGTGCCGGGACAGGGGACCTACGAGCAGTACTTC
cdr3_aa: CASSSVPGQGTYEQYF

d_call: TRBD1
v_call: TRBV7-9
clone_size: -
j_call: TRBJ1-1
cdr3_nt: TGTGCCAGCAGCTTCAACAGAGGACAGGGGGTGTACACTGAAGCTTTCTTT
cdr3_aa: CASSFNRGQGVYTEAFF

d_call: TRBD1
v_call: TRBV19
clone_size: -
j_call: TRBJ1-5
cdr3_nt: TGTGCCAGTAGCGGGCCGGGACAGCGCAATCAGCCCCAGCATTTT
cdr3_aa: CASSGPGQRNQPQHF

d_call: -
v_call: TRBV20-1
clone_size: -
j_call: TRBJ2-7
cdr3_nt: TGCAGTGCTAGATTCAGGTACGAGCAGTACTTC
cdr3_aa: CSARFRYEQYF

d_call: TRBD1
v_call: TRBV15
clone_size: -
j_call: TRBJ2-1
cdr3_nt: TGTGCCACCAGCCCGGACAGGGAATACAATGAGCAGTTCTTC
cdr3_aa: CATSPDREYNEQFF

d_call: -
v_call: TRBV19
clone_size: -
j_call: TRBJ1-1
cdr3_nt: TGTGCCAGTAGTATAGGGGCGATGAACACTGAAGCTTTCTTT
cdr3_aa: CASSIGAMNTEAFF

d_call: -
v_call: TRBV19
clone_size: -
j_call: TRBJ1-1
cdr3_nt: TGTGCCAGTAGTATTGGGGGCGCAGGGAGTACTGAAGCTTTCTTT
cdr3_aa: CASSIGGAGSTEAFF

d_call: -
v_call: TRBV18
clone_size: -
j_call: TRBJ2-5
cdr3_nt: TGTGCCAGCTCACCACCGTCGGGGAAGGCTGCGGAGACCCAGTACTTC
cdr3_aa: CASSPPSGKAAETQYF

d_call: -
v_call: TRBV19
clone_size: once
j_call: TRBJ1-1
cdr3_nt: TGTGCCAGTAGTACTGAGGGACATCGGCTGAACACTGAAGCTTTCTTT
cdr3_aa: CASSTEGHRLNTEAFF

d_call: -
v_call: TRBV19
clone_size: -
j_call: TRBJ1-5
cdr3_nt: TGTGCCAGTAGCGCAGACAGTAATCAGCCCCAGCATTTT
cdr3_aa: CASSADSNQPQHF

d_call: -
v_call: TRBV12-5
clone_size: -
j_call: TRBJ1-1
cdr3_nt: TGTGCTAGTGGTTTGGTGCGGGAATACGGACAAGACCCTGAAGCTTTCTTT
cdr3_aa: CASGLVREYGQDPEAFF

d_call: TRBD2
v_call: TRBV19
clone_size: -
j_call: TRBJ2-1
cdr3_nt: TGTGCCAGTAGTCCTGGGACTAGCGGAAGTCGGCCCTACAATGAGCAGTTCTTC
cdr3_aa: CASSPGTSGSRPYNEQFF

d_call: -
v_call: TRBV4-1
clone_size: once
j_call: TRBJ1-5
cdr3_nt: TGCGCCAGCAGGCTCAACTTACAGGTATATCAGCCCCAGCATTTT
cdr3_aa: CASRLNLQVYQPQHF

d_call: -
v_call: TRBV2
clone_size: -
j_call: TRBJ2-3
cdr3_nt: TGTGCCAGCAGGGTCGGGGGTCGCGCAGATACGCAGTATTTT
cdr3_aa: CASRVGGRADTQYF

d_call: -
v_call: TRBV30
clone_size: -
j_call: TRBJ1-5
cdr3_nt: TGTGCCTGGAGTGTTCCCGGGTCCTTGCCCCTCGTAACCCCTAATCAGCCCCAGCATTTT
cdr3_aa: CAWSVPGSLPLVTPNQPQHF

d_call: TRBD1
v_call: TRBV5-5
clone_size: -
j_call: TRBJ1-4
cdr3_nt: TGTGCCAGCAGCTGGGACAGGGGGCAAGAAAAACTGTTTTTT
cdr3_aa: CASSWDRGQEKLFF

d_call: TRBD2
v_call: TRBV9
clone_size: -
j_call: TRBJ2-5
cdr3_nt: TGTGCCAGCAGCCGGGGACTAGCGGGAGTTGAGACCCAGTACTTC
cdr3_aa: CASSRGLAGVETQYF

d_call: TRBD2
v_call: TRBV9
clone_size: -
j_call: TRBJ2-5
cdr3_nt: TGTGCCAGCAGCCGGCAGGGGCTAGCGGGCTACGAGACCCAGTACTTC
cdr3_aa: CASSRQGLAGYETQYF

d_call: -
v_call: TRBV7-8
clone_size: once
j_call: TRBJ2-4
cdr3_nt: TGTGCCAGCGCCGTATTTGAGGGAGCCAAAAACATTCAGTACTTC
cdr3_aa: CASAVFEGAKNIQYF

d_call: -
v_call: TRBV2
clone_size: -
j_call: TRBJ2-3
cdr3_nt: TGTGCCAGCAGCCAAGGAGCTAGCACAGATACGCAGTATTTT
cdr3_aa: CASSQGASTDTQYF

d_call: TRBD1
v_call: TRBV5-1
clone_size: -
j_call: TRBJ2-5
cdr3_nt: TGCGCCAGCAGCTTGGTGGGACAGGGGGCGGGAGAGACCCAGTACTTC
cdr3_aa: CASSLVGQGAGETQYF

d_call: TRBD2
v_call: TRBV5-8
clone_size: -
j_call: TRBJ2-3
cdr3_nt: TGTGCCAGCAGCTTGGCTAGCGGATACACAGATACGCAGTATTTT
cdr3_aa: CASSLASGYTDTQYF

d_call: -
v_call: TRBV10-1
clone_size: few
j_call: TRBJ2-5
cdr3_nt: TGCGCCAGCAGTGGAACCCAACTCGGGGAGGAGACCCAGTACTTC
cdr3_aa: CASSGTQLGEETQYF

d_call: TRBD1
v_call: TRBV27
clone_size: -
j_call: TRBJ1-1
cdr3_nt: TGTGCCAGCAGTTTATTAGGGGACAGGCAGAACACTGAAGCTTTCTTT
cdr3_aa: CASSLLGDRQNTEAFF

d_call: -
v_call: TRBV2
clone_size: -
j_call: TRBJ1-4
cdr3_nt: TGTGCCAGCAGCGGGGGGCCATTGAGGCTGTTTTTT
cdr3_aa: CASSGGPLRLFF

d_call: TRBD2
v_call: TRBV5-1
clone_size: -
j_call: TRBJ2-3
cdr3_nt: TGCGCCAGCAGCTTGCGGCTAGCGGGGGCCGTCACAGATACGCAGTATTTT
cdr3_aa: CASSLRLAGAVTDTQYF

d_call: -
v_call: TRBV5-1
clone_size: -
j_call: TRBJ1-1
cdr3_nt: TGCGCCAGCAGCACCACAGGAAACACTGAAGCTTTCTTT
cdr3_aa: CASSTTGNTEAFF

d_call: TRBD1
v_call: TRBV11-1
clone_size: -
j_call: TRBJ2-5
cdr3_nt: TGTGCCAGCAGCTTAGGGACAGGGTTTTTTGAGACCCAGTACTTC
cdr3_aa: CASSLGTGFFETQYF

d_call: TRBD2
v_call: TRBV7-9
clone_size: -
j_call: TRBJ2-1
cdr3_nt: TGTGCCAGCAGCTCGACTAAGGGACTAGCGGGAGTAAATGAGCAGTTCTTC
cdr3_aa: CASSSTKGLAGVNEQFF

d_call: -
v_call: TRBV15
clone_size: -
j_call: TRBJ1-5
cdr3_nt: TGTGCCTCGAGGGACAACCCAAATCAGCCCCAGCATTTT
cdr3_aa: CASRDNPNQPQHF

d_call: TRBD2
v_call: TRBV29-1
clone_size: -
j_call: TRBJ2-1
cdr3_nt: TGCAGCGTTGAAGATCTGACTAGCGGTGGGAACAATGAGCAGTTCTTC
cdr3_aa: CSVEDLTSGGNNEQFF

d_call: TRBD1
v_call: TRBV14
clone_size: -
j_call: TRBJ1-1
cdr3_nt: TGTGCCAGCAGCCAAGGGTGGACAGGGTTGAACACTGAAGCTTTCTTT
cdr3_aa: CASSQGWTGLNTEAFF

d_call: TRBD1
v_call: TRBV5-1
clone_size: -
j_call: TRBJ2-7
cdr3_nt: TGCGCCAGCACCCTTGGGACAGGGTTGGTCGAGCAGTACTTC
cdr3_aa: CASTLGTGLVEQYF

d_call: TRBD1
v_call: TRBV7-8
clone_size: -
j_call: TRBJ1-2
cdr3_nt: TGTGCCAGCAGCTTAGCGTTGGCAGGGGGCAGTGGCTACACCTTC
cdr3_aa: CASSLALAGGSGYTF

d_call: -
v_call: TRBV6-5
clone_size: -
j_call: TRBJ1-4
cdr3_nt: TGTGCCAGCAGAACAGTGAAAGATAATGAAAAACTGTTTTTT
cdr3_aa: CASRTVKDNEKLFF

d_call: TRBD1
v_call: TRBV11-3
clone_size: -
j_call: TRBJ2-7
cdr3_nt: TGTGCCAGCAGCGAGGGGACAGCCGATTTCTACGAGCAGTACTTC
cdr3_aa: CASSEGTADFYEQYF

d_call: TRBD1
v_call: TRBV7-2
clone_size: -
j_call: TRBJ1-4
cdr3_nt: TGTGCCAGCAGCTTCAACCCGGGACAGGGTGAAAAACTGTTTTTT
cdr3_aa: CASSFNPGQGEKLFF

d_call: -
v_call: TRBV6-5
clone_size: -
j_call: TRBJ2-5
cdr3_nt: TGTGCCAGCAGTAGAGACAGTTATCAAGAGACCCAGTACTTC
cdr3_aa: CASSRDSYQETQYF

d_call: -
v_call: TRBV5-1
clone_size: once
j_call: TRBJ2-7
cdr3_nt: TGCGCCAGCAGCTTTATTACAACTACCTACGAGCAGTACTTC
cdr3_aa: CASSFITTTYEQYF

d_call: TRBD1
v_call: TRBV18
clone_size: -
j_call: TRBJ1-1
cdr3_nt: TGTGCCAGCTCCCCAGGGACAGGGGGCACTGAAGCTTTCTTT
cdr3_aa: CASSPGTGGTEAFF

d_call: TRBD2
v_call: TRBV7-8
clone_size: -
j_call: TRBJ2-1
cdr3_nt: TGTGCCAGCAGCTTAGCGGGGAGGCTAGCGGGGGTTTCGGTCTACAATGAGCAGTTCTTC
cdr3_aa: CASSLAGRLAGVSVYNEQFF

d_call: -
v_call: TRBV19
clone_size: -
j_call: TRBJ1-1
cdr3_nt: TGTGCCAGTAGTCCCGGGCTGGGGGCCCTGGGGGAGAACACTGAAGCTTTCTTT
cdr3_aa: CASSPGLGALGENTEAFF